This T cell receptor (beta chain) was sequenced for a study of vaccination and CD4 T cells after COVID-19. Whole-study context: Post-vaccination sampling time points for a few convalescent patients were day 14 and days 161 to 241.

This clonotype was counted between two and nine times. Its antigen is still unknown. Noted time point: late sampling 161 to 241 days after vaccination in a few convalescent patients. The treatment was: approximately nine-day PBMC culture with coronavirus spike peptide pools or control peptides (ViraFEST assay). V shed 6 bases and J 6 bases; nucleotides not matched to a gene: 12. Germline CDR1 reads SGHNT; CDR2 reads YENEEA. This CDR3 contains 15 residues. Sequenced with the Oncomine TCR Beta short-read assay was DNA taken from cultured CD4+ T cells. TCRdb reprocessed the PCR reads via MiXCR and lists one record per CDR3 protein. The sample lists some 25,000 distinct CDR3 sequences, approximately 28% occurring once.

The rearrangement joins TRBV11-3 to TRBJ2-7; TRBD1 agrees at 9 bases. The receptor comes from a human donor who had recovered from COVID-19. The sample consisted of CD4+ T cells from blood, cultured in vitro, taken about 7 months after SARS-CoV-2 vaccination. The CDR3 coding sequence is TGTGCCAGCAGTTCACAACCGGGACAGGGATCCGAGCAGTACTTC. This encodes CASSSQPGQGSEQYF.